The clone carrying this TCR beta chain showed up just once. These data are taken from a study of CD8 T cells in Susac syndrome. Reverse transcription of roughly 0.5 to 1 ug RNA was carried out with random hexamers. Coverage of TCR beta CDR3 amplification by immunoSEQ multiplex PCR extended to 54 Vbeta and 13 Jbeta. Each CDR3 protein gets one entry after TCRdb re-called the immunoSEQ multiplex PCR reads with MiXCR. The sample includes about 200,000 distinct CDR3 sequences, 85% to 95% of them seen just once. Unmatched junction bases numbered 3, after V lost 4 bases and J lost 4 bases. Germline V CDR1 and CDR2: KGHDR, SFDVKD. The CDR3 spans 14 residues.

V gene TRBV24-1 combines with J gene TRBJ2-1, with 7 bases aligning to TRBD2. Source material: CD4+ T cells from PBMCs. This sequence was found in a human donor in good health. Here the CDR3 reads CATSDGGNYNEQFF. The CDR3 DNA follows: TGTGCCACCAGTGACGGGGGGAATTACAATGAGCAGTTCTTC.